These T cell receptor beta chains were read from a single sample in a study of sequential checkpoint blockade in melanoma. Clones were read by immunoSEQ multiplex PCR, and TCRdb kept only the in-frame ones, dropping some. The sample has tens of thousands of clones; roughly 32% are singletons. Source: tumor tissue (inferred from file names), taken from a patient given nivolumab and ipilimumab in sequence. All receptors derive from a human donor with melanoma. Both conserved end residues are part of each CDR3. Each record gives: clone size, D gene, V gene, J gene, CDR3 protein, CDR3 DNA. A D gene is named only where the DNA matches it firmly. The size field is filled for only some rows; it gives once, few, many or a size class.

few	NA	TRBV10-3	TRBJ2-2	CAISESEASGGELFF	TGTGCCATCAGTGAGTCAGAGGCCTCGGGCGGGGAGCTGTTTTTT
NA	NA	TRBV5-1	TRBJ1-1	CASSSVPGTYEAFF	TGCGCCAGCAGCTCAGTTCCGGGTACCTATGAAGCTTTCTTT
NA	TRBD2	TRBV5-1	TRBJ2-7	CASSLGAGASYEQYF	TGCGCCAGCAGCTTGGGGGCGGGAGCTAGCTACGAGCAGTACTTC
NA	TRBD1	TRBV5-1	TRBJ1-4	CASSLALGTGPIATNEKLFF	TGCGCCAGCAGCTTGGCCCTCGGGACAGGGCCGATTGCAACTAATGAAAAACTGTTTTTT
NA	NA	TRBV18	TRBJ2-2	CASSPPEKRDTGELFF	TGTGCCAGCTCACCACCGGAGAAGAGGGACACCGGGGAGCTGTTTTTT
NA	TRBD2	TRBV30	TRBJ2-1	CAWRTILAGFYNEQFF	TGTGCCTGGAGAACTATCCTAGCGGGGTTCTACAATGAGCAGTTCTTC
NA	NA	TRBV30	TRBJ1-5	CAWSVGQGDQPQHF	TGTGCCTGGAGTGTAGGGCAGGGCGATCAGCCCCAGCATTTT
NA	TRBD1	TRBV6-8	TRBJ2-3	CASSPQGQGATDTQYF	TGTGCCAGCAGTCCCCAGGGACAGGGGGCGACAGATACGCAGTATTTT
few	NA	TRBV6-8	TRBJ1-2	CASSYSPYYGYTF	TGTGCCAGCAGTTACTCCCCCTACTATGGCTACACCTTC
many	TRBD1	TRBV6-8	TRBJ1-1	CASRDRGANTEAFF	TGTGCCAGCAGGGACAGGGGGGCGAACACTGAAGCTTTCTTT
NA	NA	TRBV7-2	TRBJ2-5	CASKQLNQETQYF	TGTGCCAGCAAGCAGTTAAACCAAGAGACCCAGTACTTC
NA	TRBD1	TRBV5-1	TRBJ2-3	CASSPPLDRETDTQYF	TGCGCCAGCAGCCCGCCCCTGGACAGGGAGACAGATACGCAGTATTTT
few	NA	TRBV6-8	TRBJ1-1	CASTPVVGMDTEAFF	TGTGCCAGCACCCCCGTTGTGGGTATGGACACTGAAGCTTTCTTT
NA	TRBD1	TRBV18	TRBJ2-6	CASSPVDRGLRPGANVLTF	TGTGCCAGCTCACCAGTCGACAGGGGATTGAGGCCTGGGGCCAACGTCCTGACTTTC
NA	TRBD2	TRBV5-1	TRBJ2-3	CASSLASGRPPTDTQYF	TGCGCCAGCAGCTTAGCTAGCGGGAGGCCACCCACAGATACGCAGTATTTT
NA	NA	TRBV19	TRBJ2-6	CASMRAGEGSGANVLTF	TGTGCCAGTATGCGGGCAGGGGAAGGCTCTGGGGCCAACGTCCTGACTTTC
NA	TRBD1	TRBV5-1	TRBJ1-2	CASSSSGQGGGYTF	TGCGCCAGCAGTTCCTCCGGACAGGGGGGTGGCTACACCTTC
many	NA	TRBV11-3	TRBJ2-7	CASSLGLGPQTYEQYF	TGTGCCAGCAGCTTAGGTCTCGGGCCGCAGACCTACGAGCAGTACTTC
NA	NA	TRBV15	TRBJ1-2	CATSREQPLVSDFGYTF	TGTGCCACCAGCAGAGAGCAGCCTCTTGTATCCGACTTTGGCTACACCTTC
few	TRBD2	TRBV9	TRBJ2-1	CASGAGATYNEQFF	TGTGCCAGCGGAGCGGGAGCTACCTACAATGAGCAGTTCTTC
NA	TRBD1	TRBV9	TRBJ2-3	CASRRTGWYTDTQYF	TGTGCCAGCAGGAGGACAGGGTGGTACACAGATACGCAGTATTTT
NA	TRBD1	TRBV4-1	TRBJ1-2	CASSQKPGQGRVSYGYTF	TGCGCCAGCAGCCAGAAACCGGGACAGGGCCGTGTGTCCTATGGCTACACCTTC